Each of the 10 T cell receptor beta chains below was sequenced from the same sample in a study of blood T cell repertoires in COVID-19. Libraries were prepared by immunoSEQ multiplex PCR; TCRdb keeps only in-frame clonotypes and omits some of them. The sample has about 75,000 clones, roughly 87% seen once. Sequencing used peripheral blood. Receptors originate from a woman aged 50 to 60 with acute or convalescent COVID-19.

The chain links TRBV30 to TRBJ1-6; D unresolved. Deletions cut 5 bases from V and 10 bases from J, with 12 bases between. CDR1 is GTSNPN, CDR2 SVGIG, per germline (reference sequence). The CDR3 consists of 12 residues. CDR3 DNA: TGTGCCTGGGGGCTAGTCAAGTCACCCCTCCACTTT. Its protein is CAWGLVKSPLHF.

V usage is TRBV5-8 and J usage is TRBJ1-1; tentative D call: TRBD1 (6 bases). The V end was cut by 0 bases, the J end by 4 bases, with 10 bases between. Germline lookup yields CDR1 SGHTS and CDR2 YDEGEE. The CDR3 covers 14 residues. The DNA of the CDR3 is TGTGCCAGCAGCTTGGGGTTAGGGGGCACTGAAGCTTTCTTT. The encoded protein is CASSLGLGGTEAFF.

This chain uses TRBV4-2 with TRBJ2-1; 15 nucleotides line up with TRBD2. After removal of 0 bases from V and 7 bases from J, the junction contained 16 bases not matched to a gene. In germline, CDR1 is LGHNA, CDR2 YNFKEQ. CDR3 size: 21 residues. The CDR3 coding sequence is TGTGCCAGCAGCCAAGATGGGTGGAGTGGGACTAGCGGGAGGCAAGGGAATGAGCAGTTCTTC. It is translated as CASSQDGWSGTSGRQGNEQFF.

This clone was seen once. The rearrangement links TRBV23-1 to TRBJ1-4; D may be TRBD1 (5 bases). TRBV23-1 is treated as an ORF (open reading frame) with a function not yet certain. This CDR3 comprises 19 residues. Trimming cost V 0 bases and J 0 bases, with 17 bases left between them. CDR3 amino acids: CASSQSRGPGATTNEKLFF. Here the CDR3 DNA reads TGCGCCAGCAGTCAATCGCGGGGTCCCGGGGCTACAACTAATGAAAAACTGTTTTTT.

V and J are TRBV6-2 or TRBV6-3 and TRBJ2-3; 8 positions match TRBD2. Per the germline V gene, CDR1 is MNHEY and CDR2 is SVGEGT. V shed 6 bases and J 5 bases; nucleotides not matched to a gene: 13. CDR3 size: 16 residues. The CDR3: CASSRSSAGGRDTQYF. As DNA, the CDR3 is TGTGCCAGCAGCCGCTCCTCCGCGGGAGGAAGAGATACGCAGTATTTT.

The V gene is TRBV2, the J gene TRBJ2-7; perhaps TRBD1 as D (6 bases). The germline V gene has CDR1 SNHLY and CDR2 FYNNEI. Trimming took 6 bases from V and 2 from J, leaving 14 bases between them. This CDR3 is 14 amino acids long. The chain's CDR3 is CASRVDRFTYEQYF. DNA of the CDR3: TGTGCCAGCAGAGTAGACAGGTTCACCTACGAGCAGTACTTC.

This clone appeared a few times. The chain has TRBV28 and TRBJ1-4; D not certain. This CDR3 comprises 12 residues. The ends were cut back, 11 bases at V and 3 bases at J, with 10 bases in the middle. Germline V gene data show CDR1 as MDHEN and CDR2 as SYDVKM. The CDR3 nucleotides are TGTGCCGCAAGGGAGTCTAATGAAAAACTGTTTTTT. It codes for CAARESNEKLFF.

J is TRBJ1-4 and V is TRBV7-8; D is perhaps TRBD1 (5 bases). V gave up 4 bases and J gave up 5 bases, with 14 bases separating them. The CDR3 covers 15 residues. CDR1 is SGHVS, CDR2 FQNEAQ, per germline. CDR3 nucleotides: TGTGCCAGCAGCTCAAGCGGGACGGGAAATGAAAAACTGTTTTTT. This encodes CASSSSGTGNEKLFF. The entire variable domain, with the rest obtained from reference TRBV7-8 and TRBJ1-4, is as follows: GAGVSQSPRYKVAKRGQDVALRCDPISGHVSLFWYQQALGQGPEFLTYFQNEAQLDKSGLPSDRFFAERPEGSVSTLKIQRTQQEDSAVYLCASSSSGTGNEKLFFGSGTQLSVL.

The gene calls are TRBV27 and TRBJ2-7; 11 positions match TRBD2. This CDR3 region has 15 residues. J gave up 5 bases and V 6 bases, and 9 bases lay outside the gene matches. Germline CDR1 reads MNHEY; CDR2 reads SMNVEV (reference sequence). CDR3 in amino acids: CASSDSTSGIDEQYF. As DNA, the CDR3 is TGTGCCAGCAGCGACTCGACTAGCGGGATAGACGAGCAGTACTTC.

The V gene is TRBV5-1, the J gene TRBJ2-7; 7 nucleotides match TRBD1. The CDR3 has 16 residues. Trimming at V came to 5 bases and at J to 5 bases, leaving 16 bases not matched to a gene. The germline V gene has CDR1 SGHRS and CDR2 YFSETQ. CDR3: CASRFGTTGARDEQYF. Written as DNA, the CDR3 is TGCGCCAGCAGGTTTGGGACCACAGGGGCCAGGGACGAGCAGTACTTC.